This T cell receptor beta chain was sequenced during a study of T-cell reconstitution after alpha-beta-depleted transplantation in children. Per the germline V gene, CDR1 is MDHEN and CDR2 is SYDVKM. Trimming left V 3 bases short and J 2 bases short, with 13 bases between. The CDR3 is 15 residues long. To note about this clonotype: The antigen is unknown.

Study results and caveats: Surviving recipient cells, namely T cells and thymic progenitors, were the source of high day-60 TCRbeta diversity in some patients.

Using unique molecular identifiers, the investigators prepared the TCRbeta library. TCRdb analysed the PCR reads with MiXCR anew, one entry per CDR3 protein. The table includes 100,000 to 150,000 distinct CDR3 sequences, 20% to 25% detected once. The sample consisted of PBMCs, mostly from graft donor cells, taken 180 days after TCRalphabeta/CD19-depleted stem cell transplant. The clonotype was recovered from a male patient aged 2-9 years who had a stem cell transplant for chronic granulomatous disease, so the T cells may come from the graft donor. This chain joins TRBV28 and TRBJ2-5; unclear D gene. The CDR3 reads CASSLSSGGQETQYF. The CDR3, as DNA: TGTGCCAGCAGTTTGTCGTCAGGTGGACAAGAGACCCAGTACTTC. The variable domain in full, with the rest retrieved from reference TRBV28 and TRBJ2-5, is DVKVTQSSRYLVKRTGEKVFLECVQDMDHENMFWYRQDPGLGLRLIYFSYDVKMKEKGDIPEGYSVSREKKERFSLILESASTNQTSMYLCASSLSSGGQETQYFGPGTRLLVL.